This T cell receptor (beta chain) was identified in a study of OX40 agonist ivuxolimab in advanced cancers. Study-wide context: Ivuxolimab, an agonist antibody against OX40 (CD134), was given to patients. One hepatocellular carcinoma and two cutaneous melanoma patients partially responded.

This table comes from immunoSEQ multiplex PCR, and its TCRdb copy is limited to in-frame clones, with some not included. Among around 33,000 clones, about nine tenths were seen once, and the ten largest hold less than 5.5%. Germline values: CDR1 SNHLY, CDR2 FYNNEI. Trimming left V 5 bases short and J 4 bases short, with 15 bases between. The CDR3 runs 14 residues. V gene TRBV2 combines with J gene TRBJ2-7; no definite D call. The source of this sequence is an adult with an advanced solid tumor such as melanoma, head and neck, liver or kidney cancer. Sequenced here: CD4+ or CD8+ T cells sorted from blood, sampled in a trial of the OX40 agonist ivuxolimab. The CDR3 protein is CASSSAIYVYEQYF. CDR3 nucleotides: TGTGCCAGCAGTTCGGCCATCTACGTATACGAGCAGTACTTC.